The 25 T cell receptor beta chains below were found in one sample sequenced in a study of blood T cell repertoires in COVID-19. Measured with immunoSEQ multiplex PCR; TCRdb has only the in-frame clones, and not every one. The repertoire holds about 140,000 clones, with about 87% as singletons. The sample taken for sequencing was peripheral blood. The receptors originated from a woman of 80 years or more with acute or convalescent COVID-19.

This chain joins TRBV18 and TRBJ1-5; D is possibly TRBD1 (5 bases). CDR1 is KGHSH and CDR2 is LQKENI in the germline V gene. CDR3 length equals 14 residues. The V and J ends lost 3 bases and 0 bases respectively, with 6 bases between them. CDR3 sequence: CASSPQGSNQPQHF. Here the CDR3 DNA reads TGTGCCAGCTCACCCCAGGGTAGCAATCAGCCCCAGCATTTT. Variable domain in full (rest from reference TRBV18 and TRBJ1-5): NAGVMQNPRHLVRRRGQEARLRCSPMKGHSHVYWYRQLPEEGLKFMVYLQKENIIDESGMPKERFSAEFPKEGPSILRIQQVVRGDSAAYFCASSPQGSNQPQHFGDGTRLSIL.

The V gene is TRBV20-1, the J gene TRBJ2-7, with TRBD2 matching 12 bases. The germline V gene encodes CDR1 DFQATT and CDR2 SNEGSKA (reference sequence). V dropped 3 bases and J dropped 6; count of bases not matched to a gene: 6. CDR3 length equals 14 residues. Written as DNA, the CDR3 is TGCAGTGCTAGTTTGGGACTAGCGGGTCGCGAGCAGTACTTC. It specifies CSASLGLAGREQYF.

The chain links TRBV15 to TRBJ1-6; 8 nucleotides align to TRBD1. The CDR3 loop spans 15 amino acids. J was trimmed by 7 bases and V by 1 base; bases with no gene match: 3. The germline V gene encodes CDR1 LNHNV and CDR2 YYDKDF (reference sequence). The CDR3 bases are TGTGCCACCAGCAGAGCCGGGACAGGAAATTCACCCCTCCACTTT. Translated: CATSRAGTGNSPLHF.

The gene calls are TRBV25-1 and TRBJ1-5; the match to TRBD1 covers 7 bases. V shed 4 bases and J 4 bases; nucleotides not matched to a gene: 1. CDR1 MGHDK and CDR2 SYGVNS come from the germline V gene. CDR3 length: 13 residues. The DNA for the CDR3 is TGTGCCAGCAGTGGACAGGGTAATCAGCCCCAGCATTTT. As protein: CASSGQGNQPQHF. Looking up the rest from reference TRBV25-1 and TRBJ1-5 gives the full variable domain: EADIYQTPRYLVIGTGKKITLECSQTMGHDKMYWYQQDPGMELHLIHYSYGVNSTEKGDLSSESTVSRIRTEHFPLTLESARPSHTSQYLCASSGQGNQPQHFGDGTRLSIL.

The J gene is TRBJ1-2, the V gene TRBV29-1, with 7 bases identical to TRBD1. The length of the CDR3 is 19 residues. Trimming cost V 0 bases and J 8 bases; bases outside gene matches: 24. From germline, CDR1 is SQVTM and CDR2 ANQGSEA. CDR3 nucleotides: TGCAGCGTTGAAGAACTAGGGCAGGGGGGTCCTCGAGGGCTATGGGGCTACACCTTC. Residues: CSVEELGQGGPRGLWGYTF.

The CDR3 DNA reads TGCGCCAGCAGCCAAGAAAATAGGGGACAGGGCTACACCTTC. Its translation is CASSQENRGQGYTF. The gene calls are TRBV4-1 and TRBJ1-2, with TRBD1 identical over 7 bases. Germline trimming cut 0 bases from V and 8 bases from J; bases unmatched to any gene: 6. CDR1 is MGHRA and CDR2 is YSYEKL in the germline V gene. There are 14 residues in the CDR3.

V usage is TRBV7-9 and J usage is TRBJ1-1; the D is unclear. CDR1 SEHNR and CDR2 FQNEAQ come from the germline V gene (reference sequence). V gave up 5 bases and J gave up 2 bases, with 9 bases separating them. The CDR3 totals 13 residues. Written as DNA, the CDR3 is TGTGCCAGCAGCCTCGCGGCAAACACTGAAGCTTTCTTT. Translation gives CASSLAANTEAFF.

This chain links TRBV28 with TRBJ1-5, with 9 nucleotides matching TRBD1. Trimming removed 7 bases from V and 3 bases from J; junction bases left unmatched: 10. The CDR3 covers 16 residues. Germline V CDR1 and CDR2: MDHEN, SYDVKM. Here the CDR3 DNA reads TGTGCCAGCAAGACCCCGGGACAGGGCCACAATCAGCCCCAGCATTTT. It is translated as CASKTPGQGHNQPQHF.

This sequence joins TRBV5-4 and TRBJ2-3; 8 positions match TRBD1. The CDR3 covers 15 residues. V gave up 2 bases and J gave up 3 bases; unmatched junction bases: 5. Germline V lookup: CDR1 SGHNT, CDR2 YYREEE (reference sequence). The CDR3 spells CASSFYQGATDTQYF. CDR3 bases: TGTGCCAGCAGCTTCTATCAGGGGGCGACAGATACGCAGTATTTT. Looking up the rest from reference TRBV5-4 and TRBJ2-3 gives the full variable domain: ETGVTQSPTHLIKTRGQQVTLRCSSQSGHNTVSWYQQALGQGPQFIFQYYREEENGRGNFPPRFSGLQFPNYSSELNVNALELDDSALYLCASSFYQGATDTQYFGPGTRLTVL.

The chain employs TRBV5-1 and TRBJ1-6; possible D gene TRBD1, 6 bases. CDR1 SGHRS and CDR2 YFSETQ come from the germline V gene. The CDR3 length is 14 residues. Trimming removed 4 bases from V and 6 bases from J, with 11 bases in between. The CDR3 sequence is CASSAGDINSPLHF. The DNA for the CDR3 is TGCGCCAGCAGCGCGGGGGACATTAATTCACCCCTCCACTTT.

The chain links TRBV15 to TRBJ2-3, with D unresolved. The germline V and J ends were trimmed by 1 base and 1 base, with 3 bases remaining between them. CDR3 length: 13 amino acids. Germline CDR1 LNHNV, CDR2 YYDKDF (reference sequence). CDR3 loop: CATSRVGTDTQYF. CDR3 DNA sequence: TGTGCCACCAGCAGAGTAGGCACAGATACGCAGTATTTT. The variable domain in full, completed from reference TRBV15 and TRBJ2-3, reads DAMVIQNPRYQVTQFGKPVTLSCSQTLNHNVMYWYQQKSSQAPKLLFHYYDKDFNNEADTPDNFQSRRPNTSFCFLDIRSPGLGDTAMYLCATSRVGTDTQYFGPGTRLTVL.

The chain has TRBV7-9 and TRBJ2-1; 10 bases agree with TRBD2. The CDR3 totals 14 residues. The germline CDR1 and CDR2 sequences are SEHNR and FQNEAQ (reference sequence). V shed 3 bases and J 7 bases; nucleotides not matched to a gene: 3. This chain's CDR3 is CASSFSGGWNEQFF. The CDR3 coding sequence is TGTGCCAGCAGCTTTAGCGGGGGGTGGAATGAGCAGTTCTTC.

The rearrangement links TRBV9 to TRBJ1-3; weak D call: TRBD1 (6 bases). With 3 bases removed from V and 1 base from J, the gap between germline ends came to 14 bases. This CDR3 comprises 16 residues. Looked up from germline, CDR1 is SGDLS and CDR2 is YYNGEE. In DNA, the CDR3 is TGTGCCAGCAGCGCATTACAGGGTCCGTCTGGAAACACCATATATTTT. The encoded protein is CASSALQGPSGNTIYF.

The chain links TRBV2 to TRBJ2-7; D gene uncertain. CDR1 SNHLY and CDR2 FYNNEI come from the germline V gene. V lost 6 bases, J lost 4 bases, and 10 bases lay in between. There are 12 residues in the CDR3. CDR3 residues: CASRERGYEQYF. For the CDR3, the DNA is TGTGCCAGCAGGGAGAGAGGATACGAGCAGTACTTC.

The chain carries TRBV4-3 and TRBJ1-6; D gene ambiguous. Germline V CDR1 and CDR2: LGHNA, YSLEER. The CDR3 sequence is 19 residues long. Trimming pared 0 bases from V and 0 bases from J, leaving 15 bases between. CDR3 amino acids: CASSQDVLRPSSYNSPLHF. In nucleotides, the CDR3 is TGCGCCAGCAGCCAAGATGTTCTTCGGCCTAGCTCCTATAATTCACCCCTCCACTTT.

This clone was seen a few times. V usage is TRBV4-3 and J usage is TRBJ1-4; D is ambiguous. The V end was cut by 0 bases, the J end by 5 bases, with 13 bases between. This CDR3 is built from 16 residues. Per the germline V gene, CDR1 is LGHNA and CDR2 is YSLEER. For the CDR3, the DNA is TGCGCCAGCAGCCAAGATAGTACAGCCCGAAATGAAAAACTGTTTTTT. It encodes CASSQDSTARNEKLFF.

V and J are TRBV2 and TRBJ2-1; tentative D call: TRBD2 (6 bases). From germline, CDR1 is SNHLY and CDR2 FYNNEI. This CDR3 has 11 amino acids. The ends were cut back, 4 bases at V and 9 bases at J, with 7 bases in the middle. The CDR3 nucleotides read TGTGCCAGCAGTGGGAGGGTTGAGCAGTTCTTC. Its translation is CASSGRVEQFF.

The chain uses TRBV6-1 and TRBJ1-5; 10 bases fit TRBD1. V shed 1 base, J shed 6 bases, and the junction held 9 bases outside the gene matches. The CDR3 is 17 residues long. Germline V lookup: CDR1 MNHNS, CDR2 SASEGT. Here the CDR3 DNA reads TGTGCCAGCAGTGAAGGATTCCCCGACAGGGGGCGTCAGCCCCAGCATTTT. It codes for CASSEGFPDRGRQPQHF.

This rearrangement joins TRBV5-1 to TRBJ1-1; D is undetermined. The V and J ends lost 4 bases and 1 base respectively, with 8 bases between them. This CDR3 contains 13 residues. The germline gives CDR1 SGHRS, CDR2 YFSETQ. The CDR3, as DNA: TGCGCCAGCAGCCGAGGCGCGAACACTGAAGCTTTCTTT. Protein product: CASSRGANTEAFF.

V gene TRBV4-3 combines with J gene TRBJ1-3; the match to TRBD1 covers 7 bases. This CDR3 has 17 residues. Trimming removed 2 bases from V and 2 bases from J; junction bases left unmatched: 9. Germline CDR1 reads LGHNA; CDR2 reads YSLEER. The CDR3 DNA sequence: TGCGCCAGCAGCCAAAGGGGGCCTGGGCAGCCTGGAAACACCATATATTTT. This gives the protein CASSQRGPGQPGNTIYF.

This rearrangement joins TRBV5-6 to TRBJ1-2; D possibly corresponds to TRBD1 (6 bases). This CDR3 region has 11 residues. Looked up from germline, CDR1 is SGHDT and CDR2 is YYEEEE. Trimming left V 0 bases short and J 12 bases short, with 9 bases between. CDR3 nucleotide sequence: TGTGCCAGCAGCTTGGGGTGGACAGACACCTTC. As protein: CASSLGWTDTF.

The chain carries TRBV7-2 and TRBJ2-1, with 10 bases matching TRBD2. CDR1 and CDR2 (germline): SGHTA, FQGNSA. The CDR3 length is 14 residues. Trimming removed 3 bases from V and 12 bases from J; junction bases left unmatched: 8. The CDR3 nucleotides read TGTGCCAGCAGCTTCGGGCTAGCGGGGGCCCTGCAGTTCTTC. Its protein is CASSFGLAGALQFF.

The CDR3 DNA follows: TGTGCCAGCAGCCTTCGCGCCGGTTCACCCCTCCACTTT. This codes for CASSLRAGSPLHF. The chain employs TRBV3-1 (or the pseudogene TRBV3-2) and TRBJ1-6; D gene uncertain. Trimming removed 4 bases at V and 9 bases at J, with 10 bases between. The CDR3 totals 13 residues. Germline CDR1 LGHDT, CDR2 YNNKEL (reference sequence).

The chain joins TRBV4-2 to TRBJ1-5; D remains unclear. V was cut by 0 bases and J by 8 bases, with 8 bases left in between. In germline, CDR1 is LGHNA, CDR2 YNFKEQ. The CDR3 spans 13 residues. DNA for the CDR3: TGTGCCAGCAGCCAAGATCGTGTTAAGCCCCAGCATTTT. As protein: CASSQDRVKPQHF.

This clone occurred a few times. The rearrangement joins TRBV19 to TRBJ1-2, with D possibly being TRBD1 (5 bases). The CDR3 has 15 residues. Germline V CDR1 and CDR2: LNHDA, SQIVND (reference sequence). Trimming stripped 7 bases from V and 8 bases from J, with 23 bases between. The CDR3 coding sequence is TGTGCCAGTACCTCGCCTAGGGACTCTAGGGAGGGCTACACCTTC. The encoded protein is CASTSPRDSREGYTF. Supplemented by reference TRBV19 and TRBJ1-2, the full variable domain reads DGGITQSPKYLFRKEGQNVTLSCEQNLNHDAMYWYRQDPGQGLRLIYYSQIVNDFQKGDIAEGYSVSREKKESFPLTVTSAQKNPTAFYLCASTSPRDSREGYTFGSGTRLTVV.